This T cell receptor (beta chain) is drawn from a study of tumor and adjacent non-tumor tissue in lung cancer. Study information: There were fewer than 15 adenocarcinoma, 2 squamous cell carcinoma and 1 small cell lung cancer cases.

Worth noting for this clonotype: The antigen is unknown.

Study outcomes and limitations: Tumor repertoires had a smaller top 100 clone share than normal lung.

The library came from three nested PCR rounds adapted from ARM-PCR protocols. One entry per CDR3 protein, called by TCRdb with MiXCR from the multiplex PCR reads. The table records 71,000 or so distinct CDR3 sequences, roughly 76% of them present only once. CDR3 size: 14 residues. From germline, CDR1 is DFQATT and CDR2 SNEGSKA (reference sequence). V shed 7 bases and J shed 1 base, with 16 bases lying between them. The template was RNA from unsorted bulk tissue. The rearrangement uses TRBV20-1 and TRBJ1-2; tentatively, D is TRBD1 (5 bases). The receptor's source is a woman aged 45 to 65 with non-small cell lung cancer. What was sequenced was lung tumor tissue. The CDR3 here is CSGGDRAGNYGYTF. CDR3 in DNA: TGCAGTGGTGGAGACAGAGCAGGTAACTATGGCTACACCTTC.